Following are 16 T cell receptor beta chains from one sample sequenced in a study of T cell repertoires in cytomegalovirus infection. What these receptors recognize is not known. TCRdb reprocessed the reads via MiXCR and lists one record per CDR3 protein. This table has roughly 920,000 distinct CDR3 sequences, 25% to 40% appearing once. The sequencing used cultured CD8+ T cells from PBMCs, collected from culture after CMV antigen stimulation. The receptor source for this set is a human donor in good health (CMV status not recorded). Some clones in this sample may be carry-over from other donors' samples.

This clonotype has a handful of counts. V is TRBV20-1 and J is TRBJ1-2; D not certain. Per germline, CDR1 DFQATT and CDR2 SNEGSKA (reference sequence). The CDR3 length is 10 residues. The DNA of the CDR3 is TGCAGCCCCTTAGGGAATGGCTACACCTTC. The encoded protein is CSPLGNGYTF.

This clonotype turned up a few times. The gene calls are TRBV7-9 and TRBJ2-3; 8 bases line up with TRBD2. Germline CDR1 is SEHNR and CDR2 is FQNEAQ (reference sequence). The junction had 8 bases not matched to a gene; V was cut back by 8 bases and J by 1 base. This CDR3 region has 15 residues. CDR3 loop: CASEVAGTRTDTQYF. CDR3 DNA: TGTGCCAGCGAGGTAGCGGGGACTCGCACAGATACGCAGTATTTT.

The V call is TRBV19, the J call TRBJ2-2, with D possibly TRBD1 on 5 matching bases. The CDR3 covers 16 residues. The germline V gene has CDR1 LNHDA and CDR2 SQIVND (reference sequence). Deletions cut 5 bases from V and 6 bases from J, with 19 bases between. CDR3 in amino acids: CASSFGDSVLPGELFF. CDR3 DNA: TGTGCCAGTAGTTTTGGAGACAGCGTTCTACCCGGGGAGCTGTTTTTT.

A few counts support this clonotype. J is TRBJ2-1 and V is TRBV4-1; 7 nucleotides agree with TRBD1. V was pared by 0 bases and J by 0 bases, with 2 bases of the junction left unmatched. The CDR3 covers 16 residues. Germline lookup yields CDR1 MGHRA and CDR2 YSYEKL. CDR3 amino acids: CASSQESGGSYNEQFF. CDR3 DNA: TGCGCCAGCAGCCAAGAGTCAGGGGGCTCCTACAATGAGCAGTTCTTC.

This clonotype was recorded many times. V and J are TRBV12-3 or TRBV12-4 and TRBJ1-1, with TRBD1 identical over 7 bases. The trim removed 3 bases at V and 4 bases at J, leaving 8 bases unmatched. The CDR3 contains 15 residues. The CDR3 here is CASSLSLPGGTEAFF. The CDR3 DNA reads TGTGCCAGCAGTTTGAGTCTCCCAGGGGGCACTGAAGCTTTCTTT.

The chain is built from TRBV10-2 and TRBJ2-7, with TRBD1 matching over 8 bases. V gave up 6 bases and J gave up 3 bases; unmatched junction bases: 10. The CDR3 runs 15 residues. Germline values: CDR1 WSHSY, CDR2 SAAADI. The chain's CDR3 is CASRDRGTGLYEQYF. DNA for the CDR3: TGCGCCAGCAGAGACAGGGGAACAGGTCTCTACGAGCAGTACTTC.

This clonotype has a handful of counts. The chain is built from TRBV7-9 and TRBJ2-5; no reliable D call. The CDR3 spans 13 residues. Between the trimmed V and J ends, which lost 3 bases and 4 bases, there was a span of 9 bases. Germline V lookup: CDR1 SEHNR, CDR2 FQNEAQ (reference sequence). Here the CDR3 reads CASSFPHAETQYF. CDR3 nucleotide sequence: TGTGCCAGCAGCTTTCCGCATGCAGAGACCCAGTACTTC.

This clonotype has at least ten counts. The chain links TRBV7-2 to TRBJ1-1; 8 bases match TRBD1. Germline loops: CDR1 SGHTA, CDR2 FQGNSA. The junction had 11 bases not matched to a gene; V was cut back by 4 bases and J by 4 bases. The CDR3 sequence is 16 residues long. CDR3 DNA sequence: TGTGCCAGCAGCTCGAGGCCAGGGGGCGGAGGCACTGAAGCTTTCTTT. Translated: CASSSRPGGGGTEAFF.

V is TRBV9 and J is TRBJ1-2; maybe TRBD1 (6 bases). This CDR3 is built from 15 residues. Germline lookup yields CDR1 SGDLS and CDR2 YYNGEE. Between the trimmed V and J ends, which lost 2 bases and 0 bases, there was a span of 11 bases. CDR3 nucleotides: TGTGCCAGCAGCGTGGACGGGGGGCCTAACTATGGCTACACCTTC. Amino acids: CASSVDGGPNYGYTF.

This clonotype has a handful of counts. The chain is built from TRBV6-6 and TRBJ2-5; D ambiguous. CDR3 size: 13 residues. Germline CDR1 is MNHNY and CDR2 is SVGAGI (reference sequence). The germline V and J ends were trimmed by 8 bases and 2 bases, with 12 bases remaining between them. The CDR3 here is CASRVGSQETQYF. The CDR3 DNA reads TGTGCCAGCCGGGTAGGGTCTCAAGAGACCCAGTACTTC.

This chain connects TRBV4-1 to TRBJ1-6; D unresolved. Germline CDR1 MGHRA, CDR2 YSYEKL. V dropped 0 bases and J dropped 9 bases, with 15 bases sitting between them. The CDR3 has 16 amino acids. The DNA of the CDR3 is TGCGCCAGCAGCCAAGATCTTCCAGCTGAGGGTTCACCCCTCCACTTT. Protein: CASSQDLPAEGSPLHF.

The genes are TRBV10-2 and TRBJ1-1; 8 bases map to TRBD1. V gave up 4 bases and J gave up 1 base; unmatched junction bases: 2. The CDR3 spans 14 residues. Per the germline V gene, CDR1 is WSHSY and CDR2 is SAAADI. The CDR3 coding sequence is TGCGCCAGCAGTGGGACAGGGCCGAACACTGAAGCTTTCTTT. It is translated as CASSGTGPNTEAFF.

V usage is TRBV7-8 and J usage is TRBJ1-1; no clear D gene. Germline V gene sequence: CDR1 SGHVS, CDR2 FQNEAQ. Trimming removed 1 base at V and 1 base at J, with 13 bases between. The length of the CDR3 is 16 residues. The CDR3 sequence: CASSLDGWQENTEAFF. The CDR3 nucleotides read TGTGCCAGCAGCTTAGATGGGTGGCAAGAGAACACTGAAGCTTTCTTT.

The CDR3 is CASSQAVGDLRYNEQFF. The CDR3 DNA sequence: TGCGCCAGCAGCCAGGCAGTGGGGGACTTGAGATACAATGAGCAGTTCTTC. The chain is built from TRBV4-1 and TRBJ2-1, with D possibly being TRBD2 (6 bases). This CDR3 region has 17 residues. Trimming took off 3 bases at V and 4 bases at J, with 19 bases between the two ends. In germline, CDR1 is MGHRA, CDR2 YSYEKL.

This clonotype has more than one count but fewer than ten. This chain's CDR3 is CASSIAGNTIYF. The CDR3, as DNA: TGTGCCAGTAGTATTGCTGGAAACACCATATATTTT. This rearrangement joins TRBV19 to TRBJ1-3; no firm D call. The CDR3 has 12 residues. CDR1 LNHDA and CDR2 SQIVND come from the germline V gene (reference sequence). Deletions cut 3 bases from V and 2 bases from J, with 2 bases between.

In nucleotides, the CDR3 is TGTGCCAGCAGCTTAATACTAGGTAGTTCCAATGAGCAGTTCTTC. It yields the protein CASSLILGSSNEQFF. The V call is TRBV7-9, the J call TRBJ2-1; TRBD2 is a possible D gene (5 bases). The CDR3 spans 15 residues. The germline V gene encodes CDR1 SEHNR and CDR2 FQNEAQ (reference sequence). V lost 2 bases and J 6 bases, leaving 14 bases between the germline ends.